The clone carrying this TCR beta chain was detected ten times or more. Antigen unknown. The junction does not match germline at one end; this may be a read error. Before thyroid surgery, none of the patients had received any treatment. In the original analysis: Across clinicopathological groups, CDR3 differences served as the basis for building a distant-metastasis classifier for papillary thyroid cancer. Using MiXCR, TCRdb reanalyzed the PCR reads. The V and J calls shown here were made by TCRdb, not taken from the authors' results. This repertoire shows around 38,000 clones, roughly 26% found once; its top ten account for 9.6%. This CDR3 spans 14 amino acids. The germline CDR1 and CDR2 sequences are MNHEY and SVGEGT. The sample belongs to a study of metastatic and nonmetastatic thyroid tumors. Whole-study context: Both malignant and benign thyroid patients supplied peripheral blood and tumor or nodule tissue samples, across which the repertoires of these patients were then compared. Study-level points and caveats: Reportedly, malignant thyroid tumors had significantly higher TCR beta diversity than benign nodules, in blood and tumor.

The chain combines TRBV6-2 or TRBV6-3 with TRBJ1-5; perhaps TRBD1 as D (5 bases). The source of this sequence is a female donor with papillary thyroid cancer or a benign thyroid nodule (not recorded which). Some clones in this sample may be carry-over from other donors' samples. Material: blood. CDR3 sequence: CASSMGESSQSQHF. The CDR3 DNA is TGTGCCAGCAGTATGGGGGAGAGCAGTCAGTCCCAGCATTTT.